The rows below give T cell receptor beta chains drawn from one sample of a study of blood T cell repertoires in COVID-19. Repertoires were generated with immunoSEQ multiplex PCR, while TCRdb's copy carries only in-frame clones and drops some. Here the sample spans some 390,000 clones, roughly 90% being singletons. The sample taken for sequencing was peripheral blood. These receptor sequences come from a woman between 35 and 50 years old with COVID-19, enrolled during active disease. The CDR3 runs from the conserved cysteine through the conserved F or W. Fields, in order: CDR3 DNA, CDR3 protein, clone size, V gene, D gene, J gene. D genes are given only for firm matches. The size of a clone is reported for some rows only, either as once, few or many, or as a class for expanded clones.

DNA: TGTGCCAGTAGTATAGTAGCAGAAGAGACCCAGTACTTC
CDR3: CASSIVAEETQYF
size: -
V: TRBV19
D: -
J: TRBJ2-5

DNA: TGTGCCACCAGCAGAGATTTGGGCCTGAATCAGCCCCAGCATTTT
CDR3: CATSRDLGLNQPQHF
size: -
V: TRBV15
D: -
J: TRBJ1-5

DNA: TGTGCCAGCAGCCGCCTTGCACAGGGGAACACTGAAGCTTTCTTT
CDR3: CASSRLAQGNTEAFF
size: once
V: TRBV11-2
D: -
J: TRBJ1-1

DNA: TGTGCCAGCAGCTTTGCCCCGTCGGGGGCAGATACGCAGTATTTT
CDR3: CASSFAPSGADTQYF
size: once
V: TRBV7-3
D: -
J: TRBJ2-3

DNA: TGTGCCAGCAGCCCCCTGACAGCTGACGGGGAGCTGTTTTTT
CDR3: CASSPLTADGELFF
size: -
V: TRBV9
D: -
J: TRBJ2-2

DNA: TGTGCCAGCAGTCGCCCCCCCGATCAGACCCTCCACTTT
CDR3: CASSRPPDQTLHF
size: -
V: TRBV6-2/TRBV6-3
D: -
J: TRBJ1-6

DNA: TGTGCCAGCAGCTCGCCACCCCTGCCCAGGGGGTATAATTCACCCCTCCACTTT
CDR3: CASSSPPLPRGYNSPLHF
size: -
V: TRBV7-2
D: TRBD1
J: TRBJ1-6

DNA: TGCGCCAGCAGCCAAGGGGGTCCCGGGACAGGCTTTTTGGGGGCGGGCTACACCTTC
CDR3: CASSQGGPGTGFLGAGYTF
size: -
V: TRBV4-3
D: TRBD1
J: TRBJ1-2

DNA: TGTGCCAGCAGCCAAGGGGCAAGAATATTTTCACCCCTCCACTTT
CDR3: CASSQGARIFSPLHF
size: -
V: TRBV3-1/TRBV3-2
D: -
J: TRBJ1-6

DNA: TGTGCCTGGAGTAGATGGAGTGGCTACACCTTC
CDR3: CAWSRWSGYTF
size: -
V: TRBV30
D: -
J: TRBJ1-2

DNA: TGTGCCAGCAGGATCACTAGCGGAAGTTCCCAAGAGACCCAGTACTTC
CDR3: CASRITSGSSQETQYF
size: -
V: TRBV5-4
D: TRBD2
J: TRBJ2-5

DNA: TGCGCCAGCAGCTTGGACAGCCAGAACACTGAAGCTTTCTTT
CDR3: CASSLDSQNTEAFF
size: few
V: TRBV5-1
D: -
J: TRBJ1-1

DNA: TGTGCCAGCAGGCTCCTACAGTCCATCTACGAGCAGTACTTC
CDR3: CASRLLQSIYEQYF
size: -
V: TRBV2
D: -
J: TRBJ2-7

DNA: TGTGCCAGCAGTTTATGGGTTCCCGGGGGGGCTTCTAATGAAAAACTGTTTTTT
CDR3: CASSLWVPGGASNEKLFF
size: -
V: TRBV28
D: -
J: TRBJ1-4

DNA: TGTGCCAGCAGCTTATTTGCGGAGTACGAGCAGTACTTC
CDR3: CASSLFAEYEQYF
size: -
V: TRBV11-2
D: -
J: TRBJ2-7

DNA: TGTGCCAGCAGTGAAGCGGAACCGGGACAGGCCTTCTCCTATGGCTACACCTTC
CDR3: CASSEAEPGQAFSYGYTF
size: -
V: TRBV6-1
D: TRBD1
J: TRBJ1-2

DNA: TGTGCCAGCAGCCGGGGAGAGAGGTCAGATGAAAAACTGTTTTTT
CDR3: CASSRGERSDEKLFF
size: -
V: TRBV9
D: -
J: TRBJ1-4

DNA: TGCGCCAGCAGCTTGGGACTGAACACCGGGGAGCTGTTTTTT
CDR3: CASSLGLNTGELFF
size: -
V: TRBV5-1
D: -
J: TRBJ2-2

DNA: TGTGCCAGCAGTTCGGGACACGGTCGACAAGCTTTCTATGGCTACACCTTC
CDR3: CASSSGHGRQAFYGYTF
size: -
V: TRBV28
D: -
J: TRBJ1-2

DNA: TGTGCCAGCAGCTTAGGTGGGGAGAACTATGGCTACACCTTC
CDR3: CASSLGGENYGYTF
size: -
V: TRBV11-2
D: -
J: TRBJ1-2

DNA: TGTGCCAGCGGCTCGGGGGGCTGGGTAAGAAACACTGAAGCTTTCTTT
CDR3: CASGSGGWVRNTEAFF
size: -
V: TRBV11-3
D: -
J: TRBJ1-1

DNA: TGTGCCAGCAGCCAAAAAGGGGGGGCTTATGGCTACACCTTC
CDR3: CASSQKGGAYGYTF
size: -
V: TRBV3-1/TRBV3-2
D: -
J: TRBJ1-2

DNA: TGTGCCAGCTCTCCCGGGACTAGCGGGAGTGGGACCTACAATGAGCAGTTCTTC
CDR3: CASSPGTSGSGTYNEQFF
size: once
V: TRBV18
D: TRBD2
J: TRBJ2-1

DNA: TGTGCCAGCAGCTTGGTGCCGGGATTCGTCGGGGAGCTGTTTTTT
CDR3: CASSLVPGFVGELFF
size: once
V: TRBV5-8
D: -
J: TRBJ2-2

DNA: TGCGCCAGCAGCCAAGATCGGGATTCACCCCTCCACTTT
CDR3: CASSQDRDSPLHF
size: once
V: TRBV4-3
D: -
J: TRBJ1-6

DNA: TGTGCCAGCACCTTAGGACTGGTTATACAGCCCCAGCATTTT
CDR3: CASTLGLVIQPQHF
size: -
V: TRBV5-8
D: -
J: TRBJ1-5

DNA: TGTGCCAGCAGTTCTCCGGACAGAGCTAACACTGAAGCTTTCTTT
CDR3: CASSSPDRANTEAFF
size: -
V: TRBV6-5
D: -
J: TRBJ1-1